The 26 T cell receptor beta chains reported below all come from one sample, sequenced in a study of CD8 T cells in ankylosing spondylitis. TCRdb called the 5' RACE reads again in MiXCR, with one record for every CDR3 protein. This table has roughly 700,000 distinct CDR3 sequences, 15% to 20% appearing once. These receptors are not linked to any known antigen. The study, taken as a whole, reports: There was a TCR beta motif, made of eight highly homologous variants, that appeared characteristic of ankylosing spondylitis blood.

The sample taken for sequencing was blood, either unsorted or a sorted T cell fraction (not recorded which). The receptor set was obtained from a male donor with ankylosing spondylitis.

The chain has TRBV20-1 and TRBJ2-4; the match to TRBD2 covers 8 bases. Germline V gives CDR1 DFQATT, CDR2 SNEGSKA (reference sequence). V was pared by 3 bases and J by 2 bases, with 6 bases of the junction left unmatched. The CDR3 consists of 15 residues. CDR3 bases: TGCAGTGCTAGCACAGCGGGAGAGACCAAAAACATTCAGTACTTC. Translating it yields CSASTAGETKNIQYF.

This clonotype was seen many times. The chain links TRBV28 to TRBJ1-1; no reliable D call. V was clipped by 1 base and J by 0 bases, with 0 bases between them. The CDR3 consists of 12 residues. Germline CDR1 MDHEN, CDR2 SYDVKM. CDR3 DNA: TGTGCCAGCAGTTTATTGAACACTGAAGCTTTCTTT. Protein product: CASSLLNTEAFF.

The rearrangement uses TRBV28 and TRBJ2-3; 9 bases align to TRBD2. V was clipped by 6 bases and J by 9 bases; unmatched bases: 4. CDR3 length: 12 residues. CDR1 is MDHEN, CDR2 SYDVKM, per germline. CDR3 in amino acids: CASRRLAATQYF. DNA of the CDR3: TGTGCCAGCAGGAGACTAGCGGCCACGCAGTATTTT.

This rearrangement joins TRBV10-1 to TRBJ2-5, with 11 bases aligning to TRBD2. The CDR3 loop spans 17 amino acids. J gave up 3 bases and V 6 bases, and 12 bases lay outside the gene matches. Germline CDR1 and CDR2: WNHNN and SYGVQD (reference sequence). CDR3 sequence (DNA): TGCGCCAGCAGCCCACTGGGACTAGCGGACGGGGAAGAGACCCAGTACTTC. Amino acid sequence: CASSPLGLADGEETQYF.

This chain links TRBV18 with TRBJ1-6, with 7 bases lining up with TRBD1. Trimming cost V 3 bases and J 7 bases; bases outside gene matches: 9. This CDR3 has 16 amino acids. CDR1 and CDR2 (germline): KGHSH, LQKENI. The chain's CDR3 is CASSPRQGMWNSPLHF. DNA for the CDR3: TGTGCCAGCTCACCCCGACAGGGAATGTGGAATTCACCCCTCCACTTT.

This clonotype was counted between two and nine times. V usage is TRBV11-2 and J usage is TRBJ2-2; TRBD1 might be the D (6 bases). This CDR3 is built from 16 residues. The germline V and J ends were trimmed by 4 bases and 4 bases, with 16 bases remaining between them. Germline lookup yields CDR1 SGHAT and CDR2 FQNNGV. CDR3 region: CASSSGRVTGTGELFF. In DNA form, the CDR3 reads TGTGCCAGCAGCTCAGGTCGGGTGACAGGCACCGGGGAGCTGTTTTTT.

The chain is built from TRBV5-1 and TRBJ2-1; perhaps TRBD1 as D (5 bases). Trimming stripped 0 bases from V and 3 bases from J, with 16 bases between. The CDR3 has 17 residues. Germline V CDR1 and CDR2: SGHRS, YFSETQ. CDR3 sequence: CASSLAFEQAGYNEQFF. Here the CDR3 DNA reads TGCGCCAGCAGCTTGGCGTTCGAACAGGCCGGCTACAATGAGCAGTTCTTC. The full variable domain, in which reference TRBV5-1 and TRBJ2-1 provide the parts outside the CDR3, is KAGVTQTPRYLIKTRGQQVTLSCSPISGHRSVSWYQQTPGQGLQFLFEYFSETQRNKGNFPGRFSGRQFSNSRSEMNVSTLELGDSALYLCASSLAFEQAGYNEQFFGPGTRLTVL.

The chain links TRBV20-1 to TRBJ1-2; D is unresolved. Germline loops: CDR1 DFQATT, CDR2 SNEGSKA (reference sequence). The CDR3 length is 12 residues. V dropped 6 bases and J dropped 4 bases, with 12 bases sitting between them. In DNA, the CDR3 is TGCAGTGCCCCCGACGGCTCCTATGGCTACACCTTC. This sequence encodes CSAPDGSYGYTF.

The chain has TRBV7-2 and TRBJ2-7; D remains unclear. The V gene's germline CDR1 is SGHTA and CDR2 FQGNSA. The CDR3 is 15 residues long. V was clipped by 3 bases and J by 3 bases, with 15 bases between them. CDR3 in DNA: TGTGCCAGCAGCTTTCCCGGCAGTCAACGCTACGAGCAGTACTTC. This sequence encodes CASSFPGSQRYEQYF.

The V gene is TRBV7-7, the J gene TRBJ2-2, with 10 bases identical to TRBD2. This CDR3 region has 16 residues. Germline lookup yields CDR1 SSHAT and CDR2 FNYEAQ (reference sequence). Here the CDR3 reads CASGLAGATNTGELFF. The CDR3 DNA is TGTGCTAGCGGCCTAGCGGGGGCCACGAACACCGGGGAGCTGTTTTTT.

This clonotype was observed at least ten times. The chain is built from TRBV29-1 and TRBJ1-1, with D maybe TRBD1 (6 bases). The germline V gene has CDR1 SQVTM and CDR2 ANQGSEA. The CDR3 runs to 11 residues. V was trimmed by 6 bases and J by 3 bases, leaving 8 bases between them. The CDR3 DNA reads TGCAGCGTGAGGGGGGACACTGAAGCTTTCTTT. Translated: CSVRGDTEAFF.

This clonotype has ten or more counts. The chain is built from TRBV20-1 and TRBJ2-3; D not certain. CDR3 size: 12 residues. The V end lost 1 base, the J end lost 4 bases, and 6 bases lay between the germline ends. Per the germline V gene, CDR1 is DFQATT and CDR2 is SNEGSKA (reference sequence). For the CDR3, the DNA is TGCAGTGCTAGAGTAGGTGCAGATACGCAGTATTTT. Translated, it gives CSARVGADTQYF.

The chain is built from TRBV20-1 and TRBJ2-7; TRBD2 matches at 13 bases. Germline CDR1 is DFQATT and CDR2 is SNEGSKA (reference sequence). The length of the CDR3 is 14 residues. V was pared by 6 bases and J by 6 bases, with 8 bases of the junction left unmatched. CDR3 sequence reads: CSATLAGGPLEQYF. The CDR3 nucleotides read TGCAGTGCCACACTAGCGGGAGGGCCTCTCGAGCAGTACTTC.

This clonotype showed up just a few times. The chain employs TRBV19 and TRBJ1-1, with 9 bases matching TRBD1. The CDR3 is made up of 15 amino acids. Trimming cost V 5 bases and J 5 bases; bases outside gene matches: 9. Germline V lookup: CDR1 LNHDA, CDR2 SQIVND (reference sequence). As DNA, the CDR3 is TGTGCCAGTAGTTCGGCCGGGACAGGGAGAACTGAAGCTTTCTTT. It encodes CASSSAGTGRTEAFF.

This clonotype was detected ten times or more. V is TRBV12-3 or TRBV12-4 and J is TRBJ1-1; D is unresolved. Trimming took off 3 bases at V and 1 base at J, with 3 bases between the two ends. CDR3 length: 12 amino acids. CDR3 sequence (DNA): TGTGCCAGCAGTTTTTCGAACACTGAAGCTTTCTTT. Amino acids: CASSFSNTEAFF.

This clonotype was counted a few times. This rearrangement joins TRBV20-1 to TRBJ1-2, with TRBD1 identical over 7 bases. V lost 4 bases and J lost 6; bases outside the gene matches: 11. The CDR3 is 14 amino acids. The germline V gene encodes CDR1 DFQATT and CDR2 SNEGSKA (reference sequence). CDR3 region: CSANEGAQSHGYTF. The CDR3 nucleotides are TGCAGTGCTAATGAGGGGGCGCAGAGCCATGGCTACACCTTC.

This clonotype was observed a handful of times. This chain joins TRBV24-1 and TRBJ2-7; a possible D gene is TRBD1 (6 bases). This CDR3 spans 14 amino acids. CDR1 is KGHDR and CDR2 is SFDVKD in the germline V gene. The V end lost 4 bases, the J end lost 3 bases, and 12 bases lay between the germline ends. The CDR3 sequence is CATSDPTRGYEQYF. CDR3 DNA: TGTGCCACCAGTGACCCTACCAGGGGCTACGAGCAGTACTTC.

The chain joins TRBV12-3 or TRBV12-4 to TRBJ2-5; D possibly matches TRBD1 or TRBD2 (5 bases each). Trimming stripped 4 bases from V and 4 bases from J, with 19 bases between. The CDR3 length is 16 residues. The CDR3 loop is CASSSTGGGVRETQYF. DNA for the CDR3: TGTGCCAGCAGTTCAACAGGTGGAGGAGTAAGAGAGACCCAGTACTTC.

This clonotype has just a few counts. The CDR3 DNA reads TGCGCCAGCAGCCATAGGCTGGGGGAGGGAGTGAACACTGAAGCTTTCTTT. This gives the protein CASSHRLGEGVNTEAFF. The gene calls are TRBV4-3 and TRBJ1-1, with D possibly being TRBD1 (5 bases). The length of the CDR3 is 17 residues. V was pared by 3 bases and J by 0 bases, with 17 bases between. Germline values: CDR1 LGHNA, CDR2 YSLEER.

The chain is built from TRBV3-1 and TRBJ1-2, with D maybe TRBD1 (6 bases). V lost 0 bases and J lost 8, with 13 bases in between. Germline loops: CDR1 LGHDT, CDR2 YNNKEL (reference sequence). This CDR3 spans 14 amino acids. This chain's CDR3 is CASSQDLGGVGYTF. The CDR3 coding sequence is TGTGCCAGCAGCCAAGATCTTGGGGGCGTGGGCTACACCTTC.

The chain employs TRBV4-3 and TRBJ2-6; 9 bases are shared with TRBD1. The V and J ends lost 4 bases and 1 base, in that order; junction bases with no gene match: 8. This CDR3 contains 18 residues. CDR1 is LGHNA and CDR2 is YSLEER in the germline V gene. CDR3 nucleotide sequence: TGCGCCAGCAGCCCCTCCGAAGACAGGGGGTCTGGGGCCAACGTCCTGACTTTC. Its translation: CASSPSEDRGSGANVLTF.

This clonotype was seen more than once but under ten times. The chain combines TRBV7-8 with TRBJ2-7, with 9 bases identical to TRBD1. The ends lost 3 bases at V and 9 bases at J; junction bases unmatched: 6. The germline CDR1 and CDR2 sequences are SGHVS and FQNEAQ. The CDR3 sequence is 13 residues long. The CDR3 DNA reads TGTGCCAGCAGCTTGCGGGGGACAGGGATGCAGTACTTC. Its protein product is CASSLRGTGMQYF.

This clonotype was observed a handful of times. The rearrangement joins TRBV7-2 to TRBJ1-2; possibly TRBD1 for D (6 bases). From germline, CDR1 is SGHTA and CDR2 FQGNSA. This CDR3 region has 14 residues. V shed 5 bases and J shed 8 bases, with 18 bases lying between them. The CDR3 DNA is TGTGCCAGCAGCCCCTTTGAGGGGGTTCGGGGCTACACCTTC. This codes for CASSPFEGVRGYTF.

V gene TRBV6-5 combines with J gene TRBJ1-1, with TRBD1 identical over 7 bases. Germline values: CDR1 MNHEY, CDR2 SVGAGI. This CDR3 is built from 14 residues. V was pared by 0 bases and J by 6 bases, with 4 bases of the junction left unmatched. The CDR3 sequence: CASSYSSGGPEAFF. In DNA form, the CDR3 reads TGTGCCAGCAGTTACTCATCAGGGGGGCCTGAAGCTTTCTTT.

This clonotype came up a few times. The chain uses TRBV12-3 or TRBV12-4 and TRBJ2-1, with 8 bases lining up with TRBD2. The CDR3 has 18 amino acids. Losses at the gene ends were 2 bases for V and 2 bases for J; bases not matched to a gene: 11. In DNA, the CDR3 is TGTGCCAGCAGTTTACGCCGGGGGGTAGCGGGACCCTACAATGAGCAGTTCTTC. It specifies CASSLRRGVAGPYNEQFF.

The chain has TRBV19 and TRBJ1-2, with unresolved D. The CDR3 has 15 residues. V dropped 9 bases and J dropped 4 bases, with 21 bases sitting between them. CDR1 and CDR2 (germline): LNHDA, SQIVND (reference sequence). The CDR3 bases are TGTGCCAGCCTGGCGTGGGCCGACGGATCCTATGGCTACACCTTC. It specifies CASLAWADGSYGYTF.